This T cell receptor (beta chain) was retrieved from a study of blood T cells in healthy people across ages. Concerning this clonotype itself: The antigen is undetermined.

This CDR3 contains 14 residues. V was trimmed by 2 bases and J by 6 bases, leaving 10 bases between them. Whole-study results and caveats: Because donor CMV status was unknown, expanded clonotype changes were possibly confounded.

The use of a sample-barcoded 5' primer and a J-beta primer mix characterized a second PCR of roughly 7 to 11 cycles. MiXCR was run by TCRdb on the 5' RACE reads, yielding one entry per CDR3 protein. The sample records roughly 700,000 distinct CDR3 sequences, roughly 25% being singletons. Separately, the same data were catalogued under a study of T cells of mothers and their children. That source notes: Each child gave 2.5 million to 3.5 million TCR beta CDR3 reads (each mother, over 9.5 million).

V gene TRBV12-3 or TRBV12-4 combines with J gene TRBJ1-4; D remains ambiguous. Sequencing was done on a sample of blood. This receptor was identified in a boy aged 5-17 years in good health. CDR3 coding DNA: TGTGCCAGCAGTTTATCCTCGGGGTATGAAAAACTGTTTTTT. The encoded protein is CASSLSSGYEKLFF.